This is a list of T cell receptor beta chains from one sample in a study of T cell repertoires in cytomegalovirus infection. TCRdb re-called the reads with MiXCR, one entry per CDR3 protein. Here the sample spans a few hundred thousand distinct CDR3 sequences, more than 8% being singletons. The material sequenced was PBMCs. The source of these receptors is a human donor in good health (CMV status not recorded). Some clones in this sample may be carry-over from other donors' samples. CDR3s include the opening cysteine and the closing phenylalanine or tryptophan. Fields, in order: J gene, V gene, D gene, clone size, CDR3 DNA, CDR3 protein. A D gene is named only where the DNA matches it firmly. Expanded clones get a size class; other rows say once, few or many, or leave the size out.

J gene: TRBJ2-7
V gene: TRBV3-1
D gene: TRBD2
clone size: few
CDR3 DNA: TGTGCCAGCAGCCAAGATCGGCGGGGGAGCTACGAGCAGTACTTC
CDR3 protein: CASSQDRRGSYEQYF

J gene: TRBJ2-4
V gene: TRBV28
D gene: -
clone size: -
CDR3 DNA: TGTGCCAGCAGTTTGGGAAGCCGAGCCAAAAACATTCAGTACTTC
CDR3 protein: CASSLGSRAKNIQYF

J gene: TRBJ2-3
V gene: TRBV6-6
D gene: -
clone size: -
CDR3 DNA: TGTGCCAGCAGTTACTTCGGACCGAAGCCAGATACGCAGTATTTT
CDR3 protein: CASSYFGPKPDTQYF

J gene: TRBJ1-3
V gene: TRBV15
D gene: -
clone size: -
CDR3 DNA: TGTGCCACCAGCCTCCGAGGCGGGAACACCATATATTTT
CDR3 protein: CATSLRGGNTIYF

J gene: TRBJ2-7
V gene: TRBV29-1
D gene: -
clone size: few
CDR3 DNA: TGCAGCGTGCTGGACTTCTACGAGCAGTACTTC
CDR3 protein: CSVLDFYEQYF

J gene: TRBJ2-2
V gene: TRBV20-1
D gene: -
clone size: few
CDR3 DNA: TGCAGTGCACGGGGGTCGAACACCGGGGAGCTGTTTTTT
CDR3 protein: CSARGSNTGELFF

J gene: TRBJ2-1
V gene: TRBV6-5
D gene: -
clone size: -
CDR3 DNA: TGTGCCAGTTCCCAAAGGGACTTTTACAATGAGCAGTTCTTC
CDR3 protein: CASSQRDFYNEQFF

J gene: TRBJ1-6
V gene: TRBV28
D gene: -
clone size: few
CDR3 DNA: TGTGCCAGCAGTCGGTCGGGGGCCTCACCCCTCCACTTT
CDR3 protein: CASSRSGASPLHF

J gene: TRBJ2-1
V gene: TRBV4-2
D gene: -
clone size: -
CDR3 DNA: TGTGCCAGCAGCCAAGCGGTCAGGAATGAGCAGTTCTTC
CDR3 protein: CASSQAVRNEQFF

J gene: TRBJ2-3
V gene: TRBV19
D gene: -
clone size: many
CDR3 DNA: TGTGCCAGTAGTATGCTTGGTGAGCCGACAGATACGCAGTATTTT
CDR3 protein: CASSMLGEPTDTQYF

J gene: TRBJ2-5
V gene: TRBV5-4
D gene: -
clone size: -
CDR3 DNA: TGTGCCAGCAGCTTGCGTGCGGGGGCGGTGGAGACCCAGTACTTC
CDR3 protein: CASSLRAGAVETQYF

J gene: TRBJ1-1
V gene: TRBV11-2
D gene: -
clone size: -
CDR3 DNA: TGTGCCAGCAGCACCCTCCGGCAGGGTTCCACTGAAGCTTTCTTT
CDR3 protein: CASSTLRQGSTEAFF

J gene: TRBJ2-7
V gene: TRBV19
D gene: TRBD2
clone size: many
CDR3 DNA: TGTGCCAGTAGGAGGACTAGCGGGGACGTATACGAGCAGTACTTC
CDR3 protein: CASRRTSGDVYEQYF

J gene: TRBJ2-3
V gene: TRBV19
D gene: -
clone size: -
CDR3 DNA: TGTGCCAGTACCCCCCGGGGAGCGGCTAGCACAGATACGCAGTATTTT
CDR3 protein: CASTPRGAASTDTQYF

J gene: TRBJ2-3
V gene: TRBV10-3
D gene: TRBD2
clone size: -
CDR3 DNA: TGTGCCAGCACCCGGACTAGCGGGGGGGCAGATACGCAGTATTTT
CDR3 protein: CASTRTSGGADTQYF

J gene: TRBJ2-3
V gene: TRBV7-2
D gene: -
clone size: many
CDR3 DNA: TGTGCCAGCAGCGCATTCACAGATACGCAGTATTTT
CDR3 protein: CASSAFTDTQYF

J gene: TRBJ1-2
V gene: TRBV2
D gene: -
clone size: few
CDR3 DNA: TGTGCCAGCAGTGAGGTGGGACTGAATAACTATGGCTACACCTTC
CDR3 protein: CASSEVGLNNYGYTF

J gene: TRBJ2-1
V gene: TRBV15
D gene: TRBD2
clone size: -
CDR3 DNA: TGTGCCACCAGCAGAGCTACGCGGGGGTACAATGAGCAGTTCTTC
CDR3 protein: CATSRATRGYNEQFF

J gene: TRBJ2-1
V gene: TRBV7-8
D gene: -
clone size: many
CDR3 DNA: TGTGCCAGCAGCTTAGGGGGGTACTCCTACAATGAGCAGTTCTTC
CDR3 protein: CASSLGGYSYNEQFF

J gene: TRBJ2-3
V gene: TRBV7-2
D gene: -
clone size: many
CDR3 DNA: TGTGCCAGCAGCTTAGCGGGATATCCAGATACGCAGTATTTT
CDR3 protein: CASSLAGYPDTQYF

J gene: TRBJ1-5
V gene: TRBV4-2
D gene: -
clone size: many
CDR3 DNA: TGTGCCAGCAGCTCCCCTCCTCAGCCCCAGCATTTT
CDR3 protein: CASSSPPQPQHF

J gene: TRBJ2-4
V gene: TRBV7-2
D gene: TRBD2
clone size: few
CDR3 DNA: TGTGCCAGCAGCCCCGGGCGAACGGGGGGGGGCAAAAACATTCAGTACTTC
CDR3 protein: CASSPGRTGGGKNIQYF

J gene: TRBJ1-1
V gene: TRBV20-1
D gene: TRBD1
clone size: -
CDR3 DNA: TGCAGTGCTTACAGGGGGCCTAGTGAAGCTTTCTTT
CDR3 protein: CSAYRGPSEAFF

J gene: TRBJ2-3
V gene: TRBV30
D gene: TRBD2
clone size: -
CDR3 DNA: TGTGCCTGGAGCGTAGGGCTAGCGGGAGCAGATACGCAGTATTTT
CDR3 protein: CAWSVGLAGADTQYF

J gene: TRBJ1-1
V gene: TRBV6-6
D gene: -
clone size: many
CDR3 DNA: TGTGCCAGCAGTTACCCACAACAGAACACTGAAGCTTTCTTT
CDR3 protein: CASSYPQQNTEAFF

J gene: TRBJ2-5
V gene: TRBV7-7
D gene: -
clone size: -
CDR3 DNA: TGTGCCAGCAGCTTAGAAAGGGTGGGGACCCAGTACTTC
CDR3 protein: CASSLERVGTQYF

J gene: TRBJ1-3
V gene: TRBV27
D gene: -
clone size: few
CDR3 DNA: TGTGCCAGCAGACTCGACGGACGCTACTCTGGAAACACCATATATTTT
CDR3 protein: CASRLDGRYSGNTIYF

J gene: TRBJ2-7
V gene: TRBV11-2
D gene: -
clone size: -
CDR3 DNA: TGTGCCAGCAGCTTAGATGGGCCTATCGACGAGCAGTACTTC
CDR3 protein: CASSLDGPIDEQYF

J gene: TRBJ1-6
V gene: TRBV28
D gene: -
clone size: -
CDR3 DNA: TGTGCCAGCAGTGATTACTTAGATAATTCACCCCTCCACTTT
CDR3 protein: CASSDYLDNSPLHF

J gene: TRBJ2-1
V gene: TRBV7-3
D gene: TRBD1
clone size: many
CDR3 DNA: TGTGCCAGCAGCTTAAAGGATAGTGGGGGGACAGGGGGCGATAATGAGCAGTTCTTC
CDR3 protein: CASSLKDSGGTGGDNEQFF

J gene: TRBJ2-1
V gene: TRBV3-1
D gene: TRBD2
clone size: -
CDR3 DNA: TGTGCCAGCAGCCAAGAGATAGCGGGACTAAATGAGCAGTTCTTC
CDR3 protein: CASSQEIAGLNEQFF

J gene: TRBJ2-5
V gene: TRBV2
D gene: -
clone size: -
CDR3 DNA: TGTGCCAGCACGGGACTCAAGACAGAAGAAGAGACCCAGTACTTC
CDR3 protein: CASTGLKTEEETQYF

J gene: TRBJ2-5
V gene: TRBV19
D gene: TRBD2
clone size: -
CDR3 DNA: TGTGCCAGTAGTCCTCCGGGACTAGCGGGAGGGCGACAAGAGACCCAGTACTTC
CDR3 protein: CASSPPGLAGGRQETQYF

J gene: TRBJ1-1
V gene: TRBV7-2
D gene: -
clone size: few
CDR3 DNA: TGTGCCAGCAGCTTAGACGCGGGTCGGGCAGGTTACACTGAAGCTTTCTTT
CDR3 protein: CASSLDAGRAGYTEAFF

J gene: TRBJ2-3
V gene: TRBV6-2/TRBV6-3
D gene: -
clone size: few
CDR3 DNA: TGTGCCAGCAGTTACTCGAACAGGGGAGGATTGGCAGATACGCAGTATTTT
CDR3 protein: CASSYSNRGGLADTQYF

J gene: TRBJ1-1
V gene: TRBV12-5
D gene: -
clone size: -
CDR3 DNA: TGTGCTAGTGGCATGGGACCGAACACTGAAGCTTTCTTT
CDR3 protein: CASGMGPNTEAFF

J gene: TRBJ1-6
V gene: TRBV25-1
D gene: -
clone size: many
CDR3 DNA: TGTGCCAGCAGGGGGGGACATCGAGGGGAGAATTCACCCCTCCACTTT
CDR3 protein: CASRGGHRGENSPLHF

J gene: TRBJ2-7
V gene: TRBV7-2
D gene: -
clone size: -
CDR3 DNA: TGTGCCAGCAGCGGCGGGGCAGGGGGAACCTACGAGCAGTACTTC
CDR3 protein: CASSGGAGGTYEQYF

J gene: TRBJ1-3
V gene: TRBV5-6
D gene: TRBD1
clone size: many
CDR3 DNA: TGTGCCAGCAGTCGAGGGACAGGAACCGACTCTGGAAACACCATATATTTT
CDR3 protein: CASSRGTGTDSGNTIYF

J gene: TRBJ2-2
V gene: TRBV4-1
D gene: -
clone size: once
CDR3 DNA: TGCGCCAGCAGCCACCCTCTAGACAGAGCCACCGGGGAGCTGTTTTTT
CDR3 protein: CASSHPLDRATGELFF

J gene: TRBJ2-3
V gene: TRBV11-2
D gene: -
clone size: many
CDR3 DNA: TGTGCCAGCAGGCGCTCAGGGGTATCACTAGCGCCACAAGATACGCAGTATTTT
CDR3 protein: CASRRSGVSLAPQDTQYF

J gene: TRBJ2-5
V gene: TRBV27
D gene: -
clone size: few
CDR3 DNA: TGTGCCAGCAGTAAAAAGGTGGGGGAGACCCAGTACTTC
CDR3 protein: CASSKKVGETQYF

J gene: TRBJ2-4
V gene: TRBV20-1
D gene: TRBD2
clone size: many
CDR3 DNA: TGCAGTGCTAGAAGTGGACTAGCACTAGCCAAAAACATTCAGTACTTC
CDR3 protein: CSARSGLALAKNIQYF

J gene: TRBJ2-3
V gene: TRBV6-5
D gene: -
clone size: many
CDR3 DNA: TGTGCCAGCAGTAGTCTGGGGAGCACAGATACGCAGTATTTT
CDR3 protein: CASSSLGSTDTQYF